What follows are 12 T cell receptor beta chains derived from one specimen sequenced in a study of response to subunit inactivated influenza vaccine. TCRdb independently ran MiXCR on the RT-PCR reads; one entry per CDR3 protein. The data hold over 750,000 distinct CDR3 sequences, with around 20% observed a single time. The sample here was PBMCs from blood, taken less than 6 days after vaccination. Receptor source: a man aged 50 to 59 who received an inactivated influenza vaccine.

The rearrangement uses TRBV9 and TRBJ1-1, with a possible D match to TRBD1 (5 bases). The germline V gene encodes CDR1 SGDLS and CDR2 YYNGEE. This CDR3 is built from 16 residues. Trimming shortened V by 0 bases and J by 1 base, and 13 bases separated the two germline ends. The CDR3 bases are TGTGCCAGCAGCGTAGGAGGGACTTTGGGGAACACTGAAGCTTTCTTT. Amino acids: CASSVGGTLGNTEAFF.

V is TRBV3-1 and J is TRBJ1-1; no reliable D call. Looked up from germline, CDR1 is LGHDT and CDR2 is YNNKEL (reference sequence). V lost 1 base and J 8 bases, leaving 17 bases between the germline ends. The CDR3 runs to 15 residues. The CDR3 DNA reads TGTGCCAGCAGCCAAGTGTTTACAGACTTGAGGGAAGCTTTCTTT. Protein sequence: CASSQVFTDLREAFF.

The count of this clonotype is one. This chain links TRBV5-5 with TRBJ2-1; 8 bases map to TRBD2. This CDR3 is 16 amino acids long. Germline loops: CDR1 SGHKS, CDR2 YYEKEE (reference sequence). V lost 2 bases to trimming and J lost 4 bases; unmatched junction nucleotides: 8. The CDR3, as DNA: TGTGCCAGCAGCTTCGGAGGGACTAGTAAGTACAATGAGCAGTTCTTC. Residues: CASSFGGTSKYNEQFF.

This clonotype was observed a few times. This rearrangement joins TRBV15 to TRBJ2-2; D might be TRBD2 (5 bases). The CDR3 runs to 17 residues. V gave up 0 bases and J gave up 3 bases, with 14 bases separating them. CDR1 LNHNV and CDR2 YYDKDF come from the germline V gene (reference sequence). Here the CDR3 DNA reads TGTGCCACCAGCAGAGATCGGACTGCGCGGGACACCGGGGAGCTGTTTTTT. Its translation: CATSRDRTARDTGELFF.

This chain connects TRBV6-1 to TRBJ1-2; D remains ambiguous. CDR1 is MNHNS and CDR2 is SASEGT in the germline V gene. The V and J ends lost 6 bases and 3 bases respectively, with 14 bases between them. The CDR3 contains 14 residues. DNA for the CDR3: TGTGCCAGCAGAGAAAGCGGCACATACTATGGCTACACCTTC. Translating it yields CASRESGTYYGYTF.

This clonotype has just a few counts. The chain carries TRBV20-1 and TRBJ2-4; weak D call: TRBD1 (7 bases). Germline values: CDR1 DFQATT, CDR2 SNEGSKA (reference sequence). The V end lost 3 bases, the J end lost 8 bases, and 17 bases lay between the germline ends. CDR3 length equals 14 residues. This CDR3 is CSARGRTGWDIQYF. DNA of the CDR3: TGCAGTGCTAGGGGGAGGACAGGTTGGGACATTCAGTACTTC.

V usage is TRBV5-1 and J usage is TRBJ2-3; 7 bases agree with TRBD1. Germline CDR1 reads SGHRS; CDR2 reads YFSETQ. The CDR3 length is 10 residues. The V gene end was trimmed by 5 bases and the J gene end by 9 bases; junction bases not matched to a gene: 0. CDR3 loop: CASRGQTQYF. The CDR3 nucleotides read TGCGCCAGCAGGGGACAGACGCAGTATTTT. The variable domain in full, with the rest retrieved from reference TRBV5-1 and TRBJ2-3, is KAGVTQTPRYLIKTRGQQVTLSCSPISGHRSVSWYQQTPGQGLQFLFEYFSETQRNKGNFPGRFSGRQFSNSRSEMNVSTLELGDSALYLCASRGQTQYFGPGTRLTVL.

This chain joins TRBV2 and TRBJ2-7; 7 positions agree with TRBD1. The trim removed 3 bases at V and 6 bases at J, leaving 17 bases unmatched. Germline lookup yields CDR1 SNHLY and CDR2 FYNNEI. The CDR3 is 17 amino acids. The CDR3: CASSESPSTGFRSEQYF. CDR3 DNA: TGTGCCAGCAGTGAGTCCCCTTCGACAGGGTTTCGCTCCGAGCAGTACTTC. Supplemented by reference TRBV2 and TRBJ2-7, the full variable domain reads EPEVTQTPSHQVTQMGQEVILRCVPISNHLYFYWYRQILGQKVEFLVSFYNNEISEKSEIFDDQFSVERPDGSNFTLKIRSTKLEDSAMYFCASSESPSTGFRSEQYFGPGTRLTVT.

This clonotype was observed a handful of times. This chain joins TRBV12-3 or TRBV12-4 and TRBJ1-1; TRBD1 matches at 9 bases. V shed 8 bases, J shed 6 bases, and the junction held 4 bases outside the gene matches. The CDR3 totals 12 residues. CDR3 protein: CASGRTGAEAFF. CDR3 DNA: TGTGCCAGCGGCAGGACAGGGGCTGAAGCTTTCTTT.

The table lists this clonotype with a count of one. This chain connects TRBV6-5 to TRBJ1-6; D is uncertain. V gave up 0 bases and J gave up 7 bases, with 10 bases separating them. The CDR3 loop spans 15 amino acids. Per the germline V gene, CDR1 is MNHEY and CDR2 is SVGAGI. The DNA for the CDR3 is TGTGCCAGCAGTTACTCCACGGAGGGCAATTCACCCCTCCACTTT. Amino acid sequence: CASSYSTEGNSPLHF.

In this sample, this clonotype turned up a few times. V and J are TRBV20-1 and TRBJ2-3; D gene ambiguous. CDR3 size: 16 residues. Per germline, CDR1 DFQATT and CDR2 SNEGSKA (reference sequence). Trimming stripped 0 bases from V and 2 bases from J, with 15 bases between. The CDR3 nucleotides read TGCAGTGCTAGAGATTTTATGAAGAACCCCACAGATACGCAGTATTTT. This encodes CSARDFMKNPTDTQYF.

The chain combines TRBV5-1 with TRBJ2-5, with D possibly being TRBD2 (6 bases). The CDR3 spans 16 residues. V shed 4 bases and J shed 9 bases, with 25 bases lying between them. CDR1 and CDR2 from the germline V gene are SGHRS and YFSETQ. CDR3 residues: CASSPGTSTQTGAQYF. The CDR3, as DNA: TGCGCCAGCAGCCCCGGGACGTCTACGCAGACGGGGGCCCAGTACTTC.